The 29 T cell receptor beta chains below all came from one sample that was sequenced in a study of cytomegalovirus exposure and HLA in healthy donors. The primer mix had 60 Vbeta and 13 Jbeta primers. Sequencing used immunoSEQ multiplex PCR; TCRdb keeps in-frame clones, though not all of them. Altogether 150,000 to 200,000 clones are present, around 78% being singletons, with the ten largest covering approximately 2.1%. Material for sequencing was PBMCs. The receptors stem from a woman in her twenties or thirties in good health and CMV-seropositive.

The V and J genes are TRBV10-3 and TRBJ1-6; 10 nucleotides match TRBD1. J gave up 5 bases and V 6 bases, and 1 base lay outside the gene matches. The CDR3 sequence is 14 residues long. The germline V gene has CDR1 ENHRY and CDR2 SYGVKD. The CDR3 reads CAIRDRGDNSPLHF. The CDR3 DNA follows: TGTGCCATCAGGGACAGGGGGGATAATTCACCCCTCCACTTT.

Details on this clone: This sample includes further DNA sequences coding for the same CDR3. V is TRBV7-2 and J is TRBJ1-1; TRBD1 might be the D (6 bases). V gave up 5 bases and J gave up 1 base, with 11 bases separating them. Germline CDR1 and CDR2: SGHTA and FQGNSA. CDR3 length equals 14 residues. In DNA, the CDR3 is TGTGCCAGCAGCCCAGGCAGGGGGAACACTGAAGCTTTCTTT. Translated: CASSPGRGNTEAFF.

J is TRBJ2-7 and V is TRBV4-3, with 10 positions matching TRBD2. Germline assignment: CDR1 LGHNA and CDR2 YSLEER. The CDR3 runs 14 residues. The ends lost 4 bases at V and 5 bases at J; junction bases unmatched: 5. CDR3 in amino acids: CASSPGTSDHEQYF. CDR3 in DNA: TGCGCCAGCAGCCCTGGGACTAGCGACCACGAGCAGTACTTC.

The CDR3 here is CASISGVSYNEQFF. Here the CDR3 DNA reads TGTGCCAGCATCTCTGGAGTTTCCTACAATGAGCAGTTCTTC. The chain combines TRBV6-6 with TRBJ2-1; D uncertain. V lost 7 bases, J lost 1 base, and 11 bases lay in between. The CDR3 contains 14 residues. Germline V lookup: CDR1 MNHNY, CDR2 SVGAGI (reference sequence).

This clone was detected only a few times. The chain employs TRBV27 and TRBJ2-2; 8 bases are shared with TRBD2. The ends lost 4 bases at V and 6 bases at J; junction bases unmatched: 4. The CDR3 extends over 14 amino acids. Germline V CDR1 and CDR2: MNHEY, SMNVEV (reference sequence). In DNA, the CDR3 is TGTGCCAGCAGTTCCGCGACTAGCGCCGGGGAGCTGTTTTTT. Its translation: CASSSATSAGELFF.

The rearrangement uses TRBV7-9 and TRBJ1-4; the match to TRBD1 covers 7 bases. With 4 bases clipped from V and 0 bases from J, the junction kept 8 bases outside the gene matches. Germline CDR1 is SEHNR and CDR2 is FQNEAQ (reference sequence). The CDR3 totals 17 residues. CDR3 nucleotide sequence: TGTGCCAGCAGCTACCGGGACAGCCTTTCAACTAATGAAAAACTGTTTTTT. Translation: CASSYRDSLSTNEKLFF.

The chain joins TRBV6-5 to TRBJ1-3; 8 bases fit TRBD1. Germline CDR1 and CDR2: MNHEY and SVGAGI. The CDR3 has 15 amino acids. The V segment lost 4 bases and the J segment 0 bases; nucleotides outside the gene matches: 2. The CDR3 loop reads CASSLTGGSGNTIYF. As DNA, the CDR3 is TGTGCCAGCAGTTTAACAGGGGGCTCTGGAAACACCATATATTTT.

This clone has a single count. The chain is built from TRBV4-3 and TRBJ2-5, with a weak D call TRBD2 (5 bases). This CDR3 has 15 residues. The V end was cut by 4 bases, the J end by 10 bases, with 22 bases between. Per germline, CDR1 LGHNA and CDR2 YSLEER. The CDR3 DNA reads as TGCGCCAGCAGCCCAGGCGACGGGGAGTTCGGGGACCAGTACTTC. The encoded protein is CASSPGDGEFGDQYF.

This chain connects TRBV5-1 to TRBJ2-7; D is possibly TRBD2 (6 bases). The CDR3 totals 14 residues. Trimming stripped 4 bases from V and 0 bases from J, with 11 bases between. Germline-derived CDR1 and CDR2 are SGHRS and YFSETQ. The CDR3 protein is CASSGTSLSYEQYF. In DNA form, the CDR3 reads TGCGCCAGCAGCGGAACTAGCCTCTCCTACGAGCAGTACTTC.

The V and J genes are TRBV6-6 and TRBJ1-5; no clear D gene. Per the germline V gene, CDR1 is MNHNY and CDR2 is SVGAGI (reference sequence). The CDR3 runs 15 residues. V was shortened by 2 bases and J by 4 bases, with 12 bases between the two germline ends. Here the CDR3 DNA reads TGTGCCAGCAGTTACCCGCCGCTCCGGAATCAGCCCCAGCATTTT. Its protein product is CASSYPPLRNQPQHF.

This rearrangement joins TRBV6-5 to TRBJ2-3, with D perhaps matching TRBD2 (5 bases). The CDR3 length is 13 residues. Germline CDR1 MNHEY, CDR2 SVGAGI. The V gene lost 9 bases and the J gene lost 2 bases, with 12 bases spanning the gap. The CDR3 DNA sequence: TGTGCCAGTTCGGGCGGGCACACAGATACGCAGTATTTT. Translation gives CASSGGHTDTQYF.

The gene calls are TRBV6-5 and TRBJ2-3; D is uncertain. The CDR3 has 16 amino acids. The germline CDR1 and CDR2 sequences are MNHEY and SVGAGI. The V end lost 0 bases, the J end lost 2 bases, and 12 bases lay between the germline ends. The CDR3 spells CASSYSSLEITDTQYF. As DNA, the CDR3 is TGTGCCAGCAGTTACTCATCTCTGGAGATCACAGATACGCAGTATTTT.

The chain recombines TRBV19 with TRBJ2-3; TRBD2 agrees at 13 bases. CDR3 length: 18 residues. With 3 bases clipped from V and 7 bases from J, the junction kept 13 bases outside the gene matches. CDR1 and CDR2 from the germline V gene are LNHDA and SQIVND (reference sequence). The CDR3 is CASSILGLAGDTHHTQYF. The CDR3 bases are TGTGCCAGTAGTATTCTCGGACTAGCGGGGGATACACATCATACGCAGTATTTT.

The J gene is TRBJ2-3, the V gene TRBV9; TRBD2 agrees at 10 bases. The CDR3 runs to 14 residues. Germline-derived CDR1 and CDR2 are SGDLS and YYNGEE. After removal of 5 bases from V and 6 bases from J, the junction contained 6 bases not matched to a gene. The CDR3 DNA reads TGTGCCAGCAGTGCTAGCGGGAGATCCGATACGCAGTATTTT. Amino acid sequence: CASSASGRSDTQYF.

The chain links TRBV4-3 to TRBJ2-7; unclear D gene. V gave up 5 bases and J gave up 2 bases, with 13 bases separating them. Per germline, CDR1 LGHNA and CDR2 YSLEER. The length of the CDR3 is 14 residues. CDR3 in amino acids: CASSVYAAAYEQYF. CDR3 coding DNA: TGCGCCAGCAGCGTATACGCGGCGGCCTACGAGCAGTACTTC.

This clone turned up a few times. V is TRBV9 and J is TRBJ2-1; perhaps TRBD2 as D (5 bases). This CDR3 is 16 amino acids long. V lost 0 bases, J lost 5 bases, and 15 bases lay in between. Germline V gene data show CDR1 as SGDLS and CDR2 as YYNGEE. CDR3 residues: CASSVDPRGRDNEQFF. The CDR3 DNA sequence: TGTGCCAGCAGCGTAGATCCTCGGGGAAGGGACAATGAGCAGTTCTTC.

J is TRBJ1-2 and V is TRBV19, with 11 bases lining up with TRBD1. Germline V CDR1 and CDR2: LNHDA, SQIVND (reference sequence). The CDR3 has 15 residues. After removal of 11 bases from V and 4 bases from J, the junction contained 12 bases not matched to a gene. The CDR3 spells CAVRDRGKGFYGYTF. In DNA form, the CDR3 reads TGTGCCGTAAGGGACAGGGGGAAGGGGTTCTATGGCTACACCTTC.

The J gene is TRBJ2-2, the V gene TRBV4-3, with TRBD1 identical over 7 bases. The germline V gene encodes CDR1 LGHNA and CDR2 YSLEER. The CDR3 spans 18 residues. Germline trimming cut 2 bases from V and 1 base from J; bases unmatched to any gene: 10. CDR3: CASSQHPQDRLNTGELFF. The CDR3 DNA is TGCGCCAGCAGCCAACACCCGCAGGACAGGCTGAACACCGGGGAGCTGTTTTTT.

Only one count was recorded for this clone. The chain combines TRBV5-1 with TRBJ1-2; perhaps TRBD1 as D (6 bases). This CDR3 contains 17 residues. CDR1 and CDR2 from the germline V gene are SGHRS and YFSETQ. V was cut by 4 bases and J by 6 bases, with 25 bases left in between. CDR3 in amino acids: CASSQFQFSKQGDGYTF. The DNA of the CDR3 is TGCGCCAGCAGCCAATTCCAATTCAGCAAACAGGGTGATGGCTACACCTTC.

The chain recombines TRBV5-1 with TRBJ1-1; D is undetermined. Germline values: CDR1 SGHRS, CDR2 YFSETQ. V lost 3 bases and J 2 bases, leaving 8 bases between the germline ends. The CDR3 consists of 13 residues. In DNA, the CDR3 is TGCGCCAGCAGCTCAAACAGCAACACTGAAGCTTTCTTT. This translates into CASSSNSNTEAFF.

This clone was detected only a few times. This chain joins TRBV30 and TRBJ2-1, with 8 bases matching TRBD2. CDR3 length: 12 residues. V lost 6 bases to trimming and J lost 15 bases; unmatched junction nucleotides: 13. CDR1 is GTSNPN and CDR2 is SVGIG in the germline V gene (reference sequence). The DNA for the CDR3 is TGTGCCTGTTATTACTCCGGGACTAGTCTGTTCTTC. Protein sequence: CACYYSGTSLFF.

The J gene is TRBJ1-5, the V gene TRBV5-1; a possible D gene is TRBD1 (6 bases). The germline V gene encodes CDR1 SGHRS and CDR2 YFSETQ. Trimming took off 4 bases at V and 7 bases at J, with 15 bases between the two ends. The CDR3 is made up of 14 amino acids. CDR3 sequence: CASSHGTKGQPQHF. The CDR3 DNA reads TGCGCCAGCAGCCACGGGACAAAGGGCCAGCCCCAGCATTTT. The whole variable domain, remainder taken from reference TRBV5-1 and TRBJ1-5, is KAGVTQTPRYLIKTRGQQVTLSCSPISGHRSVSWYQQTPGQGLQFLFEYFSETQRNKGNFPGRFSGRQFSNSRSEMNVSTLELGDSALYLCASSHGTKGQPQHFGDGTRLSIL.

The V and J genes are TRBV5-8 and TRBJ2-7, with D possibly TRBD1 on 5 matching bases. CDR3 length: 12 amino acids. Germline CDR1 and CDR2: SGHTS and YDEGEE. Between the trimmed V and J ends, which lost 3 bases and 4 bases, there was a span of 8 bases. For the CDR3, the DNA is TGTGCCAGCAGCTCCAGGGCTTACGAGCAGTACTTC. Translating gives CASSSRAYEQYF.

The chain joins TRBV29-1 to TRBJ2-3, with D perhaps matching TRBD2 (5 bases). CDR3 length: 15 amino acids. Deletions cut 0 bases from V and 8 bases from J, with 18 bases between. The germline gives CDR1 SQVTM, CDR2 ANQGSEA. The CDR3 nucleotides are TGCAGCGTTGAAGATCTGGGCACCGGGGATGGTACGCAGTATTTT. Residues: CSVEDLGTGDGTQYF.

This clone occurred once. The chain couples TRBV9 to TRBJ2-3; 9 nucleotides align to TRBD2. Germline CDR1 is SGDLS and CDR2 is YYNGEE. Trimming took 4 bases from V and 4 from J; bases not matched to a gene: 7. The CDR3 contains 15 residues. DNA for the CDR3: TGTGCCAGCAGCCTTAGCGGGGGTATTGCAGATACGCAGTATTTT. The encoded protein is CASSLSGGIADTQYF.

This rearrangement joins TRBV10-3 to TRBJ2-5; D not certain. Looked up from germline, CDR1 is ENHRY and CDR2 is SYGVKD. The CDR3 sequence is 14 residues long. Trimming left V 0 bases short and J 2 bases short, with 7 bases between. CDR3 loop: CAISESGRQETQYF. The CDR3, as DNA: TGTGCCATCAGTGAGTCTGGCCGACAAGAGACCCAGTACTTC.

The chain couples TRBV7-2 to TRBJ2-7; D is perhaps TRBD1 (5 bases). The CDR3 totals 13 residues. V was shortened by 1 base and J by 6 bases, with 10 bases between the two germline ends. Germline V lookup: CDR1 SGHTA, CDR2 FQGNSA. CDR3 in amino acids: CASSLDRSGEQYF. CDR3 sequence (DNA): TGTGCCAGCAGCTTAGACAGGTCTGGCGAGCAGTACTTC.

This clone showed up just once. The V and J genes are TRBV5-1 and TRBJ2-2, with D maybe TRBD2 (6 bases). The CDR3 is 15 residues long. Germline-derived CDR1 and CDR2 are SGHRS and YFSETQ. V was shortened by 4 bases and J by 4 bases, with 14 bases between the two germline ends. CDR3 sequence (DNA): TGCGCCAGCAGCCCTGGGACTGGTACCACCGGGGAGCTGTTTTTT. Its translation: CASSPGTGTTGELFF.

This clone was seen only once. V usage is TRBV5-1 and J usage is TRBJ1-1, with 8 bases lining up with TRBD1. Germline V gene sequence: CDR1 SGHRS, CDR2 YFSETQ. The V gene end was trimmed by 5 bases and the J gene end by 3 bases; junction bases not matched to a gene: 21. The CDR3 is 19 amino acids. CDR3 nucleotide sequence: TGCGCCAGCAGGCGGCGGACAGGGCCCAACTCTCGCTGGGACACTGAAGCTTTCTTT. This encodes CASRRRTGPNSRWDTEAFF. Full variable domain (rest looked up from reference TRBV5-1 and TRBJ1-1): KAGVTQTPRYLIKTRGQQVTLSCSPISGHRSVSWYQQTPGQGLQFLFEYFSETQRNKGNFPGRFSGRQFSNSRSEMNVSTLELGDSALYLCASRRRTGPNSRWDTEAFFGQGTRLTVV.